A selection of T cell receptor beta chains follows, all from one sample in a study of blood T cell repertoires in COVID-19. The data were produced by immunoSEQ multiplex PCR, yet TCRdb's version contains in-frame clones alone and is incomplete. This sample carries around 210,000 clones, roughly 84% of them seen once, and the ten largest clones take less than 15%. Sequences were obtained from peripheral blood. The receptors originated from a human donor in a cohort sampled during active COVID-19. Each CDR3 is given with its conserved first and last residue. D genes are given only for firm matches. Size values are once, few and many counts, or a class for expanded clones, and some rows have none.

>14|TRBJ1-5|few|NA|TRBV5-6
TGTGCCAGCAGCTTGGCCCAACAGGGCCAGCCCCAGCATTTT
CASSLAQQGQPQHF
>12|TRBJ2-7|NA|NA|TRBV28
TGTGCCAGCAGTTACCCAGGGTCCGAGCAGTACTTC
CASSYPGSEQYF
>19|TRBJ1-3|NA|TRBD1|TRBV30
TGTGCCTGGAATGGGTTGGCGGGACAGGGGAAGTCAGGTGGAAACACCATATATTTT
CAWNGLAGQGKSGGNTIYF
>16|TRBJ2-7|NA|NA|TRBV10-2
TGCGCCAGCAGGAGTCCTTCTTTGGGCATCGAATACGAGCAGTACTTC
CASRSPSLGIEYEQYF
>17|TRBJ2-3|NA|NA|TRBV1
TGCACCAGCAGCCAAGATCACGGTAGCGGGAGATCTGATACGCAGTATTTT
CTSSQDHGSGRSDTQYF
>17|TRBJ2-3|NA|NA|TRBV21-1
TGTGCCAGCAGCAAAGCCCCCAGGCTAGCGGGAGCAGATACGCAGTATTTT
CASSKAPRLAGADTQYF
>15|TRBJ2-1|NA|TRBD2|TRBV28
TGTGCCAGCAGGACACTAGCGGGAGGGAAGAATGAGCAGTTCTTC
CASRTLAGGKNEQFF
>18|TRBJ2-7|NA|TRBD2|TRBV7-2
TGTGCCAGCAGAACAAGGGGGAATAGCGGGAGACTATTTTACGAGCAGTACTTC
CASRTRGNSGRLFYEQYF
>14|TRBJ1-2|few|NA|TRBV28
TGTGCCAGCAGTGAAAAAGGGGTTTTCTATGGCTACACCTTC
CASSEKGVFYGYTF
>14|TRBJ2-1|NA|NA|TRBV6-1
TGTGCCAGCAGTGAAGTCCCCAGCTACAATGAGCAGTTCTTC
CASSEVPSYNEQFF
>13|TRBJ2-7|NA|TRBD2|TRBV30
TGTGCCTGGAGGCGGGGGGGAGTCGGCGAGCAGTACTTC
CAWRRGGVGEQYF
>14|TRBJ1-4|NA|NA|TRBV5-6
TGTGCCAGCAGTCGCCGGGTGCATAATGAAAAACTGTTTTTT
CASSRRVHNEKLFF
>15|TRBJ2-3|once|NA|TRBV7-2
TGTGCCAGCAGCTCCCCCAAGGGGGACACAGATACGCAGTATTTT
CASSSPKGDTDTQYF
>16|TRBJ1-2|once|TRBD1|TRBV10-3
TGTGCCATCAGTGAATCCGGACAGGGAGGGCACTATGGCTACACCTTC
CAISESGQGGHYGYTF
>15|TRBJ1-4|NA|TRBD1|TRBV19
TGTGCCAGTAGTGCCCGGACAGGGAGATATGAAAAACTGTTTTTT
CASSARTGRYEKLFF
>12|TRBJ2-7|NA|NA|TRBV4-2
TGTGCCAGCAGCCGCCCGGGCTACGAGCAGTACTTC
CASSRPGYEQYF
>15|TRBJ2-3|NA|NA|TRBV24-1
TGTGCCACCAGTGATTTTGGCAGTCCCACAGATACGCAGTATTTT
CATSDFGSPTDTQYF
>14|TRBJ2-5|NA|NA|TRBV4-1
TGCGCCAGCAGCCAAGTAGTCGGAGTGGAGACCCAGTACTTC
CASSQVVGVETQYF
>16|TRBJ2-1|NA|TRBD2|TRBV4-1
TGCGCCAGCAGCCCCTCGTGGAGCGGGAGTAAGAATGAGCAGTTCTTC
CASSPSWSGSKNEQFF
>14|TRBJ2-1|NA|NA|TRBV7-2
TGTGCCAGCAGCGGTCGGGGCTCCTACAATGAGCAGTTCTTC
CASSGRGSYNEQFF
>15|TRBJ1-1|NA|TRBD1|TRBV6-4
TGTGCCAGCAGTTCCTCAGGACAGGCGTTTTCTGAAGCTTTCTTT
CASSSSGQAFSEAFF
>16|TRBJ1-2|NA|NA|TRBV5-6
TGTGCCAGCAGCTTGGACTTCTCCCCTTCTAACTATGGCTACACCTTC
CASSLDFSPSNYGYTF
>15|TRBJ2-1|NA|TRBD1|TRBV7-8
TGTGCCAGCAGCCGAGGGACAGGGAATTACAATGAGCAGTTCTTC
CASSRGTGNYNEQFF
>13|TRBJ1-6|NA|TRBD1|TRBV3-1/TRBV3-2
TGTGCCAGCAGCTACGGACAGGATTCACCCCTCCACTTT
CASSYGQDSPLHF
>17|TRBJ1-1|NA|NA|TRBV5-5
TGTGCCAGCAGCCAAGGCAGGGGTCAAACGATGAACACTGAAGCTTTCTTT
CASSQGRGQTMNTEAFF